This record covers a single TCR beta chain. Its antigen is currently unknown. The data belong to a study of CD8+ T cells in alopecia areata. Broader study findings: Numerous expanded lesional clones remained in scalp and blood during tofacitinib.

TCR sequencing used cDNA made by reverse transcription of extracted RNA. Assay used: immunoSEQ multiplex PCR; TCRdb lists only in-frame clones, some missing. The sample has about 180,000 clones, about 51% seen once; the top ten hold around 10%. The CDR3 is 13 amino acids. V lost 6 bases and J 5 bases, leaving 12 bases between the germline ends. CDR1 SGHAT and CDR2 FQNNGV come from the germline V gene. As for treatment: oral pan-JAK inhibitor, 5-10 mg twice daily. The TCR was taken from a human donor with alopecia areata. This chain connects TRBV11-2 to TRBJ2-3; D may be TRBD1 (5 bases). The sample here was CD8+ T cells sorted from blood, taken around week 52, from a patient treated with tofacitinib. This chain's CDR3 is CASSLDNLDTQYF. DNA of the CDR3: TGTGCCAGCAGTCTGGACAACTTAGATACGCAGTATTTT.